The present TCR beta chain was sequenced within a study of blood T cell repertoires in COVID-19. Whole-study context: COVID-19 samples from acute and convalescent phases originated in the United States, Italy and Spain.

Only in-frame clones appear in the TCRdb table, and some are missing; sequencing was by immunoSEQ multiplex PCR. The sample lists 200,000 to 250,000 clones, 84% seen once, with approximately 2% in the top ten. V shed 5 bases, J shed 8 bases, and the junction held 5 bases outside the gene matches. Germline values: CDR1 SEHNR, CDR2 FQNEAQ (reference sequence). This CDR3 has 12 amino acids. The chain carries TRBV7-9 and TRBJ1-2; 7 bases are a match to TRBD1. The sample consisted of PBMCs or T cells enriched from blood (not recorded which). This sequence originates from a man in his 60s who had recovered from COVID-19. CDR3 protein: CASSDDRAGYTF. Written as DNA, the CDR3 is TGTGCCAGCAGCGACGACAGGGCCGGCTACACCTTC.